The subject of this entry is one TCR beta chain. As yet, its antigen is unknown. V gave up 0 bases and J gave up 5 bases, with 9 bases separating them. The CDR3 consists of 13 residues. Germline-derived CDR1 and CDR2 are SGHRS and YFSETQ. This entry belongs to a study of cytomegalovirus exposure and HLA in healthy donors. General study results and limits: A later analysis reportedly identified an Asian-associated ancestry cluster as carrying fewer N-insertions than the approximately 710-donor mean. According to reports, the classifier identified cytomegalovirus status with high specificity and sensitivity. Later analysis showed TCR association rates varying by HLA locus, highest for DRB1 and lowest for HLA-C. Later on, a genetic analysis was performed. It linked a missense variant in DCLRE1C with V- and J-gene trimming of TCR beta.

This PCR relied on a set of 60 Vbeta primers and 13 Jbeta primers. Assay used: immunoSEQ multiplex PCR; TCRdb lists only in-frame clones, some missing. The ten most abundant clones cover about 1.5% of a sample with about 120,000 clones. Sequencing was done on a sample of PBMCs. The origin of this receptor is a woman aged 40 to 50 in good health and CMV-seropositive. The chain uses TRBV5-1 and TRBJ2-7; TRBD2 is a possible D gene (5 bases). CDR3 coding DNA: TGCGCCAGCAGCTTGGACCTAGCTCACGAGCAGTACTTC. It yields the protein CASSLDLAHEQYF.